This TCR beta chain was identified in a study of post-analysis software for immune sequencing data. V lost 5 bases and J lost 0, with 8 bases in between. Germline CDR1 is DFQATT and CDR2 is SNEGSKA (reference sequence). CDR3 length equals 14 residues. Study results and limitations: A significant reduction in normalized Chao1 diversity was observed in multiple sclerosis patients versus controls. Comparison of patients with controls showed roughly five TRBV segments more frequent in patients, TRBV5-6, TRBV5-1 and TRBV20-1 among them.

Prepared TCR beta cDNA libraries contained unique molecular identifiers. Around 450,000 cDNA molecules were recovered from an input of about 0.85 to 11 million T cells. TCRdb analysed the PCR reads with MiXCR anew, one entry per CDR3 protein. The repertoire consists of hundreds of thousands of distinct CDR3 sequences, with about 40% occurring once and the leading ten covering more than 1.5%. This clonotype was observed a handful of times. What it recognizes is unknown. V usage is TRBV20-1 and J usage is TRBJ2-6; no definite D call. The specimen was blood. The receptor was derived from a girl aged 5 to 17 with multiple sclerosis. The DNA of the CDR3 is TGCAGTGCTCAAGGTGGCTCTGGGGCCAACGTCCTGACTTTC. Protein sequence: CSAQGGSGANVLTF.